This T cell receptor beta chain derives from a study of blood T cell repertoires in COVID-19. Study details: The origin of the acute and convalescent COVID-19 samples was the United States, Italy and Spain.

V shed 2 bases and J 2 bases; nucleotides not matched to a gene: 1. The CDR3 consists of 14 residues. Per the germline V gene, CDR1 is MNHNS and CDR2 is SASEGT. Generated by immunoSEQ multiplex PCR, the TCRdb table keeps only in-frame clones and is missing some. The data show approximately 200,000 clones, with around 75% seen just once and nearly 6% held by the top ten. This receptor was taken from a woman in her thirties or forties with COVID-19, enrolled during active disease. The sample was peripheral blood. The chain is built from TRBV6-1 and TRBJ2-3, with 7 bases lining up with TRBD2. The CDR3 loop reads CASSESGNTDTQYF. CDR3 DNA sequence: TGTGCCAGCAGTGAAAGCGGGAACACAGATACGCAGTATTTT.